This T cell receptor beta chain appears in the sequencing data of a study of T cell responses to AZD1222 COVID-19 vaccine. Measured with immunoSEQ multiplex PCR; TCRdb has only the in-frame clones, and not every one. Of some 100,000 clones listed, around nine tenths were seen once; the top ten hold under 4%. A note on this clone: Its antigen remains unidentified.

The germline V gene encodes CDR1 MNHEY and CDR2 SVGAGI. This CDR3 has 16 residues. V lost 2 bases and J 7 bases, leaving 15 bases between the germline ends. Study outcomes and limitations: Spike-specific TCR breadth rose after two AZD1222 doses, and depth rose as well. Distributed over spike, vaccine-associated CD4 TCRs predominated at 160-218 and 743-854. Females made up more of the donors, who were largely white British, and clonal diversity may have come out too low.

The V and J genes are TRBV6-5 and TRBJ1-6, with TRBD1 as a possible D gene (5 bases). The specimen comprised peripheral blood, sampled on day 0 of AZD1222 vaccination. The TCR originated in an adult in good health. The CDR3 region is CASSYPPGVGNSPLHF. CDR3 nucleotide sequence: TGTGCCAGCAGTTACCCGCCGGGGGTGGGGAATTCACCCCTCCACTTT.